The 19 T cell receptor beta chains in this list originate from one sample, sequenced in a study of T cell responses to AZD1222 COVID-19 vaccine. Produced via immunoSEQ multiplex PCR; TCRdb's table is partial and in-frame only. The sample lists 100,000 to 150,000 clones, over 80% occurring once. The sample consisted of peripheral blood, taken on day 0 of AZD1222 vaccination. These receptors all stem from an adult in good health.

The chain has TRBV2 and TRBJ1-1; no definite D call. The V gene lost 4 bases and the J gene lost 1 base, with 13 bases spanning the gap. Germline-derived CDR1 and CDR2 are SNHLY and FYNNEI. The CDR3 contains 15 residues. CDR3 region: CASSVGLGGNTEAFF. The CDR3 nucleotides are TGTGCCAGCAGTGTCGGGCTGGGAGGGAACACTGAAGCTTTCTTT. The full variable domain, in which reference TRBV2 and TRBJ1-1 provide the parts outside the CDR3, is EPEVTQTPSHQVTQMGQEVILRCVPISNHLYFYWYRQILGQKVEFLVSFYNNEISEKSEIFDDQFSVERPDGSNFTLKIRSTKLEDSAMYFCASSVGLGGNTEAFFGQGTRLTVV.

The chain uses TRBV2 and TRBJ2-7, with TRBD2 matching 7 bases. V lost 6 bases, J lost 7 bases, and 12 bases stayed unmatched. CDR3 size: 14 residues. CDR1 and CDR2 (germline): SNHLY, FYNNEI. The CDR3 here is CASSVDSGGGEQYF. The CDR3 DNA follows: TGTGCCAGCAGCGTAGACTCCGGGGGAGGGGAGCAGTACTTC.

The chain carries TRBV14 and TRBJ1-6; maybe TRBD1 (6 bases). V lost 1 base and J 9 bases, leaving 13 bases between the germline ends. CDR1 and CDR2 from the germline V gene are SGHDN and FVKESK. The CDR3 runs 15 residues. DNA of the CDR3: TGTGCCAGCAGCCAAGTGGGGGGCTACGGTTCACCCCTCCACTTT. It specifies CASSQVGGYGSPLHF.

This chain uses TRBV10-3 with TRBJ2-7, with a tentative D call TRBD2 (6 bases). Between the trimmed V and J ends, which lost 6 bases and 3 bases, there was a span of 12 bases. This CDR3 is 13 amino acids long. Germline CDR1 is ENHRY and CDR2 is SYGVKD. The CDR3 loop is CAIRDSGIYEQYF. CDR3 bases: TGTGCCATCAGGGATAGCGGAATCTACGAGCAGTACTTC.

The CDR3 coding sequence is TGTGCCAGCACCCTCGGGTCGGAGACCCAGTACTTC. It encodes CASTLGSETQYF. V usage is TRBV13 and J usage is TRBJ2-5, with D hard to call. The CDR3 covers 12 residues. V lost 7 bases to trimming and J lost 5 bases, with 11 bases between them. Per germline, CDR1 PRHDT and CDR2 FYEKMQ (reference sequence).

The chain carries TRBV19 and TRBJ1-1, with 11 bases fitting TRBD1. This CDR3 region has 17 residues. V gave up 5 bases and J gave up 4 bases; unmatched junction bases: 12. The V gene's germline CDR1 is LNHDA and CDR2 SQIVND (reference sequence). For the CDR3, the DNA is TGTGCCAGTAGTGTCCCTCAGGCCGGGACAGGGGGCACTGAAGCTTTCTTT. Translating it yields CASSVPQAGTGGTEAFF.

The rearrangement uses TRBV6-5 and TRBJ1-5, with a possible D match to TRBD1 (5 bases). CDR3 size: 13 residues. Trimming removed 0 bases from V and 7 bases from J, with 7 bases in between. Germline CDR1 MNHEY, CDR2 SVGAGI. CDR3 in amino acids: CASSYSKGQPQHF. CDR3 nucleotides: TGTGCCAGCAGTTACTCGAAGGGGCAGCCCCAGCATTTT.

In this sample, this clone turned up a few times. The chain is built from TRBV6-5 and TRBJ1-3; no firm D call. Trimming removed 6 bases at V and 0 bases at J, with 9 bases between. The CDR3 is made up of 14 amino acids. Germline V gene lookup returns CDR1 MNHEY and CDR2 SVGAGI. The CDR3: CASRGTSSGNTIYF. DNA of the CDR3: TGTGCCAGCAGGGGTACCAGCTCTGGAAACACCATATATTTT.

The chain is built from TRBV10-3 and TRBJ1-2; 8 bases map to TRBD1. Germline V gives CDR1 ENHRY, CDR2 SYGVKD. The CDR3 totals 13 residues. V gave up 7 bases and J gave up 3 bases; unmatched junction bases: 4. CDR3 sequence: CAIMQGAHYGYTF. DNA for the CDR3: TGTGCCATCATGCAGGGGGCTCACTATGGCTACACCTTC.

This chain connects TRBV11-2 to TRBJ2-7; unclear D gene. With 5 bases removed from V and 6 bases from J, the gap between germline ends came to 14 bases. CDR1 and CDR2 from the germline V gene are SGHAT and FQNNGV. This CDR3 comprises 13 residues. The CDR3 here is CASSPPSSREQYF. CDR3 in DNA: TGTGCCAGCAGCCCTCCATCTTCTCGCGAGCAGTACTTC.

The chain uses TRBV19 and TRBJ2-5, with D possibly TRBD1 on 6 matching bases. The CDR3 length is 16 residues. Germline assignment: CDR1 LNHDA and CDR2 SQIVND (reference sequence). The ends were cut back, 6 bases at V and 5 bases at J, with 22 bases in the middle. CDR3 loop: CASSGLTGSVLETQYF. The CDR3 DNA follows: TGTGCCAGTAGCGGTTTGACAGGATCGGTCCTCGAGACCCAGTACTTC.

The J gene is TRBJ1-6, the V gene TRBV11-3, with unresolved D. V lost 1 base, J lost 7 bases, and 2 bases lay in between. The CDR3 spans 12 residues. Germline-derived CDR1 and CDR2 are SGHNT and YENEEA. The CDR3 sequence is CASSLGNSPLHF. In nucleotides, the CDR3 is TGTGCCAGCAGCTTAGGGAATTCACCCCTCCACTTT.

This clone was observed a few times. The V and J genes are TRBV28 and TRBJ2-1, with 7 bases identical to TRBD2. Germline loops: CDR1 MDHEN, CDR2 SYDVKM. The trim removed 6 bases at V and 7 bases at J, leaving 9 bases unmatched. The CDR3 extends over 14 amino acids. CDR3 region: CASSLLASLNEQFF. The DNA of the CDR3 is TGTGCCAGCAGCTTACTAGCGAGCTTGAATGAGCAGTTCTTC. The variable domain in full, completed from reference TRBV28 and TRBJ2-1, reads DVKVTQSSRYLVKRTGEKVFLECVQDMDHENMFWYRQDPGLGLRLIYFSYDVKMKEKGDIPEGYSVSREKKERFSLILESASTNQTSMYLCASSLLASLNEQFFGPGTRLTVL.

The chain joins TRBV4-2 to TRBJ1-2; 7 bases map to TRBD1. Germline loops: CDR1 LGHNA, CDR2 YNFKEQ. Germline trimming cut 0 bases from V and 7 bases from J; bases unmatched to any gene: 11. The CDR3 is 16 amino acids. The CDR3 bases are TGTGCCAGCAGCCAAGATGCCGCGACGGACAGGTTTGGCTACACCTTC. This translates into CASSQDAATDRFGYTF.

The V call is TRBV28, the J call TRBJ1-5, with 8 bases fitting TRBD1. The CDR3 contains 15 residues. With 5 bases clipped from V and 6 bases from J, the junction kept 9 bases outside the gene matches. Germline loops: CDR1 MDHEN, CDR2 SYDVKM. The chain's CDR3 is CASSPGSTGAQPQHF. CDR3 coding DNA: TGTGCCAGCAGTCCCGGATCGACAGGGGCTCAGCCCCAGCATTTT.

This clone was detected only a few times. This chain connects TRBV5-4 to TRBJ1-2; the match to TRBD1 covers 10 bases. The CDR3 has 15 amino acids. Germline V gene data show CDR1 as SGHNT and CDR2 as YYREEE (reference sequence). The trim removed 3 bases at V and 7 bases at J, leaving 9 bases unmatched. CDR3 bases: TGTGCCAGCAGCTGGACAGGGGGAACTCTAAGTGGCTACACCTTC. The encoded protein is CASSWTGGTLSGYTF.

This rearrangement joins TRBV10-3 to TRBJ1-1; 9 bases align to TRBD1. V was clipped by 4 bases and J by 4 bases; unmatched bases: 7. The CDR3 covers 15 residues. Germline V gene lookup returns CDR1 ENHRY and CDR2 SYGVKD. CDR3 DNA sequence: TGTGCCATCAGTGCGGGACAGGGTTTGGGCACTGAAGCTTTCTTT. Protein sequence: CAISAGQGLGTEAFF.

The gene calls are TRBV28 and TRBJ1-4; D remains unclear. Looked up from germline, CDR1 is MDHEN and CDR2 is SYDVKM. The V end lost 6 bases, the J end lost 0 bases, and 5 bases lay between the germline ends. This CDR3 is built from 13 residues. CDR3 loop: CASRRSTNEKLFF. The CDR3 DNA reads TGTGCCAGCAGGAGGTCAACTAATGAAAAACTGTTTTTT. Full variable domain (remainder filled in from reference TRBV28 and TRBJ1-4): DVKVTQSSRYLVKRTGEKVFLECVQDMDHENMFWYRQDPGLGLRLIYFSYDVKMKEKGDIPEGYSVSREKKERFSLILESASTNQTSMYLCASRRSTNEKLFFGSGTQLSVL.

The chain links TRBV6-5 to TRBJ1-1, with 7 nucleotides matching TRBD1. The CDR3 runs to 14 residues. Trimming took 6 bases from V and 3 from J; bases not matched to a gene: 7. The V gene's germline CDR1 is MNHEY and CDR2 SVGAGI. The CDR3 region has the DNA TGTGCCAGCAGAAGGGACAGCGGGTACACTGAAGCTTTCTTT. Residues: CASRRDSGYTEAFF.